What follows is one T cell receptor beta chain and its context. Trimming cost V 2 bases and J 4 bases, with 11 bases left between them. This CDR3 spans 15 amino acids. The V gene's germline CDR1 is SEHNR and CDR2 FQNEAQ (reference sequence). Produced via immunoSEQ multiplex PCR; TCRdb's table is partial and in-frame only. The sample has about 1 million clones; 65% to 80% are singletons. The source of the sample is a study of shared clonotypes between healthy human individuals. The rearrangement links TRBV7-9 to TRBJ1-4; tentative D call: TRBD1 (5 bases). The origin of this receptor is a man between 18 and 35 years old in good health. Material: memory CD4+ T cells sorted from blood. Subset defined: CD45RA-negative fraction. For the CDR3, the DNA is TGTGCCAGCAGCTTAAGCGGGGGTAATAATGAAAAACTGTTTTTT. Protein sequence: CASSLSGGNNEKLFF.